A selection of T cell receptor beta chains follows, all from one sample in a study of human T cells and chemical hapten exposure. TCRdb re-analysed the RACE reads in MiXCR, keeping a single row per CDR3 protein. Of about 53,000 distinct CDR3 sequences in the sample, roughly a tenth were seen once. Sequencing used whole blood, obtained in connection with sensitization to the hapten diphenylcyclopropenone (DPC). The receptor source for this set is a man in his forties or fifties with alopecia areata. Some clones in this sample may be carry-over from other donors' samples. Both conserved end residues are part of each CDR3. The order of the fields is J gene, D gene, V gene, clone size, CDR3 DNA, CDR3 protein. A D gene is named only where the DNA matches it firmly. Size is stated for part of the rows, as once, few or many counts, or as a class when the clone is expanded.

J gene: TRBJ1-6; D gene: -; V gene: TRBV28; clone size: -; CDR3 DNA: TGTGCCAGCGGGGTGGGAACGACTTCGCCACCCCTCCACTTT; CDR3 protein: CASGVGTTSPPLHF
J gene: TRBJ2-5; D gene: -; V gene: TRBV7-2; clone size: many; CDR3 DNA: TGTGCCAGCAGCACAGGGGGGGAAGAGACCCAGTACTTC; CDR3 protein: CASSTGGEETQYF
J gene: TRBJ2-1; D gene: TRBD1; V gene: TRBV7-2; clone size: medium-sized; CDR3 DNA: TGTGCCAGCAGCTCAAACCTGCTGGGACAGTCCTCCTACAATGAGCAGTTCTTC; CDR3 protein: CASSSNLLGQSSYNEQFF
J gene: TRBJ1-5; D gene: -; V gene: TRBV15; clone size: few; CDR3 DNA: TGTGCCACCGGGGATCAGCCCCAGCATTTT; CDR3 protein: CATGDQPQHF
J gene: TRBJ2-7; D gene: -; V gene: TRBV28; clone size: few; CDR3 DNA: TGTGCCAGCAGTGCGGGTCTCGCACCCCTCCACGAGCAGTACTTC; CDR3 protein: CASSAGLAPLHEQYF
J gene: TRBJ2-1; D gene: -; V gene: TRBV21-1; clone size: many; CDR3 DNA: TGTGCCAGCAGCAAAAAATGCGCTCCGACTAGCGGGAAACACAATGAGCAGTTCTTC; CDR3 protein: CASSKKCAPTSGKHNEQFF
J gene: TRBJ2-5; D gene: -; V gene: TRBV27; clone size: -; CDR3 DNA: TGTGCCAGCAGTTTAAAAGCGTTCCGGGGTGAGACCCAGTACTTC; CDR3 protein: CASSLKAFRGETQYF
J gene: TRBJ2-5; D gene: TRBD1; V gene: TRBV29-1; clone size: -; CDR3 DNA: TGCAGCGTTGAAAAGGACAGGGGGGCTCCGAGGGAGACCCAGTACTTC; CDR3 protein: CSVEKDRGAPRETQYF
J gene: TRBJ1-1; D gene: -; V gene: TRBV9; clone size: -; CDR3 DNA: TGTGCCAGCAGCGTTGGACAATCCACTGAAGCTTTCTTT; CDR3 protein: CASSVGQSTEAFF
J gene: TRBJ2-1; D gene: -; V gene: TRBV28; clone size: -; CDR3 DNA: TGTGCCAGCAGTTTACATCCGGCGGGACTTGACAATGAGCAGTTCTTC; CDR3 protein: CASSLHPAGLDNEQFF
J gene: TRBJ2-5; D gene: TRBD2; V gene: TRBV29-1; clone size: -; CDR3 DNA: TGCAGCGTTGATGCGGCTAGCGGTCCGGAGACCCAGTACTTC; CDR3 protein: CSVDAASGPETQYF
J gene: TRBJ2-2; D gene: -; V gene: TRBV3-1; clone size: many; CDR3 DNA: TGTGCCAGCAGCCATATAGGTAGCACCGGGGAGCTGTTTTTT; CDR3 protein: CASSHIGSTGELFF
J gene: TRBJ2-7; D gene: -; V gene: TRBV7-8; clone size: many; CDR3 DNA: TGTGCCAGCAGCCCCCTCGGGGGCTCCTACGAGCAGTACTTC; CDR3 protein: CASSPLGGSYEQYF
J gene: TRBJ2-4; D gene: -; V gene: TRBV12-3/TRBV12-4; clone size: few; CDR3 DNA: TGTGCCAGCAGTTCCCTGTTGGGCCAGTACTTC; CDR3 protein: CASSSLLGQYF
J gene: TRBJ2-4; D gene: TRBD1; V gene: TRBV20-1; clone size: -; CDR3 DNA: TGCAGTGCTTTAGACAGGGGCTTAGCCAAAAACATTCAGTACTTC; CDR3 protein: CSALDRGLAKNIQYF
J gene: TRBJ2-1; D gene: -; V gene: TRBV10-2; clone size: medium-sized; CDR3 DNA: TGCGCCAGCAGTTGGCCCGAAAGGGATGAGCAGTTCTTC; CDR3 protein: CASSWPERDEQFF
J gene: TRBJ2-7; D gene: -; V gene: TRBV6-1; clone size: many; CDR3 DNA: TGTGCCAGCAGTGAGATTGGGAGCGGCGCTCCCTACGAGCAGTACTTC; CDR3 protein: CASSEIGSGAPYEQYF
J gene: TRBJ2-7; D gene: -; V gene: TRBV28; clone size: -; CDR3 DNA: TGTGCCAGCAGTCACAACTACGAGCAGTACTTC; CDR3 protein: CASSHNYEQYF
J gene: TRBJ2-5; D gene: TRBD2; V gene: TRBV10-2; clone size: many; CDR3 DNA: TGCGCCAGCAGTGGGACTAGCGGGAGGGAGACCCAGTACTTC; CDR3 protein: CASSGTSGRETQYF
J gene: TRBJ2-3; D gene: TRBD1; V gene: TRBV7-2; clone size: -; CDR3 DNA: TGTGCCAGCAGCTTAGAAGCGACAGGGACCACGGGAGATACGCAGTATTTT; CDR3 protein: CASSLEATGTTGDTQYF
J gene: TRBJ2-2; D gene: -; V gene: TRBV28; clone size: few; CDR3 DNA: TGTGCCAGCAGTTTAGCCCGCTCGACAGGAACCGGGGAGCTGTTTTTT; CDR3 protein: CASSLARSTGTGELFF
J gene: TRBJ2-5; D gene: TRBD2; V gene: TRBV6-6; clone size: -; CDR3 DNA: TGTGCCAGCATTCCTACTAGCGGGAGGGAAGAGACCCAGTACTTC; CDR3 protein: CASIPTSGREETQYF
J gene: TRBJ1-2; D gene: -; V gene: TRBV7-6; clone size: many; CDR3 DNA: TGTGCCAGCAGCTTAGATCCGGGAAACTATGGCTACACCTTC; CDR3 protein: CASSLDPGNYGYTF
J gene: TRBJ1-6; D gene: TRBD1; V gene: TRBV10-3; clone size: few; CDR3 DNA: TGTGCCATCAGTTCGGACAGGAGCTCCTATAATTCACCCCTCCACTTT; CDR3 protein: CAISSDRSSYNSPLHF
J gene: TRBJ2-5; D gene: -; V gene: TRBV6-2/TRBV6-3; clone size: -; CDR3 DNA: TGTGCCAGCAGTCTGCAGCCCCAAGAGACCCAGTACTTC; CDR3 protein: CASSLQPQETQYF
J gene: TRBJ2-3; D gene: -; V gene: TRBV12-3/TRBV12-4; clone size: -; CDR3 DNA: TGTGCCAGCAGTTTGAAGGGAGGGGGCCCAGATACGCAGTATTTT; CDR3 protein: CASSLKGGGPDTQYF
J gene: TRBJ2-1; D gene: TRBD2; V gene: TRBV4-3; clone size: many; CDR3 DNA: TGCGCCAGCAGCCTCCTTCCAGCGGGAACCGATGAGCAGTTCTTC; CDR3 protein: CASSLLPAGTDEQFF
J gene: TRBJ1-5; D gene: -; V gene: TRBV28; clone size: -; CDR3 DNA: TGTGCCAGCACGGGGGCCCGAAGAGATACGCAGCATTTT; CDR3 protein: CASTGARRDTQHF
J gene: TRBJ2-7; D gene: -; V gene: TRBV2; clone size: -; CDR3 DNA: TGTGCCAGCAGTTTTGAGACCTCAGTCGGCGAGCAGTACTTC; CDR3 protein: CASSFETSVGEQYF
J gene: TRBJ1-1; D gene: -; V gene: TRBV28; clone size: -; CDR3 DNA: TGTGCCAGCAGTTCTGCAGTCCTTGAAGCTTTCTTT; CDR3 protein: CASSSAVLEAFF
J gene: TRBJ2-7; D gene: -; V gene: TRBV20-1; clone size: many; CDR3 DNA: TGCAGTGCTAAGAGCTTAGCGGCCTTAAGCTCCTACGAGCAGTACTTC; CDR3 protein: CSAKSLAALSSYEQYF
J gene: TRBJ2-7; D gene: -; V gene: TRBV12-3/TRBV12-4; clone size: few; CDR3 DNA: TGTGCCAGCAGTTTATCTGGGACGGTGGGCGTTGAGCAGTACTTC; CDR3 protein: CASSLSGTVGVEQYF
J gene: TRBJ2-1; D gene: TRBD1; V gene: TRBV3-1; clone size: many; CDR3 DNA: TGTGCCAGCAGCCAAGATCGACAGGGGGTCGACAATGAGCAGTTCTTC; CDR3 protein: CASSQDRQGVDNEQFF
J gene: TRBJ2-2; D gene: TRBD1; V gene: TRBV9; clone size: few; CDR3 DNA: TGTGCCAGCAGCGCCGGGACAGTGAGCACCGGGGAGCTGTTTTTT; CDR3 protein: CASSAGTVSTGELFF
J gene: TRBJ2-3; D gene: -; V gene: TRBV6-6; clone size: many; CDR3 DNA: TGTGCCAGCAGTTACCCCGACAGCCCCGAAAACACAGATACGCAGTATTTT; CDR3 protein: CASSYPDSPENTDTQYF
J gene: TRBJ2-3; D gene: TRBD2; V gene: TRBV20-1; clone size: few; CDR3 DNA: TGCAGTGCGTGGACTAGCGGGAGAAGTCAATCGCAGTATTTT; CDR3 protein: CSAWTSGRSQSQYF
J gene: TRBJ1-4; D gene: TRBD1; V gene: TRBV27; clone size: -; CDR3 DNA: TGTGCCAGCAGCCCAGACAGGGGTGAGACTAATGAAAAACTGTTTTTT; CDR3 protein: CASSPDRGETNEKLFF
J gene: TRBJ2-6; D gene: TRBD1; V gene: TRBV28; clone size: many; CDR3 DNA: TGTGCCAGCAGGAGGGGGCCCGGGGCCAACGTCCTGACTTTC; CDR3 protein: CASRRGPGANVLTF
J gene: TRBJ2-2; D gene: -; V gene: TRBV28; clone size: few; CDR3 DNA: TGTGCCAGCGGCCTCCTCAGCACCGGGGAGCTGTTTTTT; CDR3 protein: CASGLLSTGELFF
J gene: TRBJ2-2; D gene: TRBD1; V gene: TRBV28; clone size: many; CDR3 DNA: TGTGCCAGCAGTTTTATCGGGACAGGGGACACCGGGGAGCTGTTTTTT; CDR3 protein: CASSFIGTGDTGELFF
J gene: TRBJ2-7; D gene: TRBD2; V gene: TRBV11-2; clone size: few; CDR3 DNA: TGTGCCAGCAGCTTTCCGGGACTAGCGACCTCCTACGAGCAGTACTTC; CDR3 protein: CASSFPGLATSYEQYF
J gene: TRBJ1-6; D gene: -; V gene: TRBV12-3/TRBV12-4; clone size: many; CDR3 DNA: TGTGCCAGCAGTTTATCAGGGTCCCATTCACCCCTCCACTTT; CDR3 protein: CASSLSGSHSPLHF
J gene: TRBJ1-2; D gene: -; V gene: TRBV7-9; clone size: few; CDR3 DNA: TGTGCCAGCAGCCCTGGACTATTTGGCTACACCTTC; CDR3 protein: CASSPGLFGYTF
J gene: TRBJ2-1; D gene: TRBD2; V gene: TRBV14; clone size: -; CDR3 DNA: TGTGCCAGCAGCCAAGATTCGACGGGACTAGTTTACAATGAGCAGTTCTTC; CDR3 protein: CASSQDSTGLVYNEQFF
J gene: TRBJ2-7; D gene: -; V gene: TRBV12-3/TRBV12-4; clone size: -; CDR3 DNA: TGTGCCAGCAGTTTGGGGGCCCAGGCTTACTACGAGCAGTACTTC; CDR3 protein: CASSLGAQAYYEQYF
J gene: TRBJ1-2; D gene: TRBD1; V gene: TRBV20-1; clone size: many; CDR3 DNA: TGCAGTGCTAGAGATCCTCGACAGGGTATGGGCTATGGCTACACCTTC; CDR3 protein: CSARDPRQGMGYGYTF
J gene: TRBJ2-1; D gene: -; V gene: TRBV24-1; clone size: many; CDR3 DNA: TGTGCCACCAGCGCCGGCGACCTCTTCTACAATGAGCAGTTCTTC; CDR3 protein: CATSAGDLFYNEQFF
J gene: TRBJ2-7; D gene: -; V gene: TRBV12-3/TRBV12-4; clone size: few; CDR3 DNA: TGTGCCAGCAGTTTATACAGTTCCTACGAGCAGTACTTC; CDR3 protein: CASSLYSSYEQYF
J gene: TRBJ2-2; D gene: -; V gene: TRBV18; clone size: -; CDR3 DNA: TGTGCCAGCTCACCCCCCATCGCAGGAAGTACCGGGGAGCTGTTTTTT; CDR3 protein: CASSPPIAGSTGELFF
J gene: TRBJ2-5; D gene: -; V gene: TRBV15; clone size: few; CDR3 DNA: TGTGCCACCAGCAGTCGGGACTCAGAAGAGACCCAGTACTTC; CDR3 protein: CATSSRDSEETQYF
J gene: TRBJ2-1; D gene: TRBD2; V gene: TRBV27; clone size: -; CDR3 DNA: TGTGCCAGCACCGGGACTAGCTCCTACAATGAGCAGTTCTTC; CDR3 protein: CASTGTSSYNEQFF
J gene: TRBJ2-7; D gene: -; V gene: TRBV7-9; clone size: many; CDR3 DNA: TGTGCCAGCAGCTTATTAAGGTGGGGGGAGCCTTCCTACGAGCAGTACTTC; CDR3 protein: CASSLLRWGEPSYEQYF
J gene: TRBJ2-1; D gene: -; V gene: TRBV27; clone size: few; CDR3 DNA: TGTGCCAGCAGTGGGAGGGGGCACAATGAGCAGTTCTTC; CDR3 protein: CASSGRGHNEQFF
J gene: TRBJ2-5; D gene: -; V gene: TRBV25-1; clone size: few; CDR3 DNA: TGTGCCAGCAGTGAATCGGGAGAGACCCAGTACTTC; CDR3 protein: CASSESGETQYF
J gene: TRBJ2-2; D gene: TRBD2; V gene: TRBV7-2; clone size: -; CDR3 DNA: TGTGCCAGCAGCCGCTTTATTAGCGGGAGTGGGACCGGGGAGCTGTTTTTT; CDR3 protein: CASSRFISGSGTGELFF